The rows below give T cell receptor beta chains drawn from one sample of a study of T cell responses to AZD1222 COVID-19 vaccine. TCRdb's table, derived via immunoSEQ multiplex PCR, lists solely in-frame clones and lacks some. The sample contains roughly 150,000 clones, 80% to 95% of which appear only once. The sequenced sample was peripheral blood, obtained on day 0 of AZD1222 vaccination. The receptors come from an adult in good health. CDR3s include the opening cysteine and the closing phenylalanine or tryptophan. The D gene is left open where the match is weak. Size tells how often a clone was seen (once, few, many) or the class of an expanded clone, and some rows leave it out.

TRBJ2-7 TRBD1 TRBV6-2/TRBV6-3 many CASSYDGTGGYEQYF TGTGCCAGCAGTTACGACGGGACAGGTGGTTACGAGCAGTACTTC
TRBJ2-7 TRBD1 TRBV18 NA CASSPGQKYEQYF TGTGCCAGCTCACCGGGACAGAAGTACGAGCAGTACTTC
TRBJ1-1 TRBD1 TRBV5-4 NA CASSPKGVGQGATAFF TGTGCCAGCAGCCCAAAGGGGGTGGGACAGGGGGCCACGGCTTTCTTT
TRBJ2-7 NA TRBV6-2/TRBV6-3 NA CASSRDPGPASYEQYF TGTGCCAGCAGCCGAGATCCGGGACCGGCGTCCTACGAGCAGTACTTC
TRBJ2-7 NA TRBV4-1 NA CASSQGPGDHYEQYF TGCGCCAGCAGCCAAGGACCGGGGGACCACTACGAGCAGTACTTC
TRBJ2-7 NA TRBV6-5 NA CASSYSGEQYF TGTGCCAGCAGTTACTCGGGGGAGCAGTACTTC
TRBJ2-5 TRBD2 TRBV19 NA CASSMGTSGGRLQETQYF TGTGCCAGTAGTATGGGGACTAGCGGGGGGAGGCTTCAAGAGACCCAGTACTTC
TRBJ2-2 NA TRBV5-1 NA CASRPDTGELFF TGCGCCAGCAGACCGGACACCGGGGAGCTGTTTTTT
TRBJ2-1 NA TRBV6-5 NA CASSLINEQFF TGTGCCAGCAGCCTAATCAATGAGCAGTTCTTC
TRBJ2-7 NA TRBV7-2 NA CASSLAAVTHEQYF TGTGCCAGCAGCTTAGCGGCAGTCACTCACGAGCAGTACTTC
TRBJ2-1 TRBD2 TRBV3-1/TRBV3-2 once CASSPAAGGYNEQFF TGTGCCAGCAGCCCCGCCGCGGGAGGCTACAATGAGCAGTTCTTC
TRBJ2-5 NA TRBV12-3/TRBV12-4 NA CASSLGSWETQYF TGTGCCAGCAGTTTAGGGTCATGGGAGACCCAGTACTTC
TRBJ1-5 TRBD1 TRBV19 NA CASNLVTGENQPQHF TGTGCCAGTAACTTGGTGACAGGGGAGAATCAGCCCCAGCATTTT
TRBJ2-1 NA TRBV28 NA CASSREKLVRQQFF TGTGCCAGCAGTCGAGAGAAACTAGTCAGGCAGCAGTTCTTC
TRBJ2-5 NA TRBV2 NA CASLEKGLETQYF TGTGCCAGTCTCGAGAAGGGCTTGGAGACCCAGTACTTC
TRBJ2-1 NA TRBV19 NA CASRRSVPSNEQFF TGTGCCAGTAGGAGGAGCGTCCCTAGCAATGAGCAGTTCTTC
TRBJ2-7 NA TRBV14 NA CASSQVVGSYEQYF TGTGCCAGCAGCCAAGTGGTAGGATCCTACGAGCAGTACTTC
TRBJ2-3 NA TRBV4-1 NA CASTTTGTDTQYF TGCGCCAGCACTACAACTGGTACAGATACGCAGTATTTT
TRBJ1-5 NA TRBV5-5 NA CASSWGTNNQPQHF TGTGCCAGCAGCTGGGGAACCAACAATCAGCCCCAGCATTTT
TRBJ1-2 TRBD1 TRBV5-6 once CASSLEQGILYGYTF TGTGCCAGCAGCTTGGAACAGGGGATCCTCTATGGCTACACCTTC
TRBJ2-7 NA TRBV29-1 once CSVLAGTSQGGEQYF TGCAGCGTACTGGCCGGGACCTCCCAAGGGGGCGAGCAGTACTTC
TRBJ2-2 TRBD1 TRBV5-4 few CASSLAGTANTGELFF TGTGCCAGCAGCTTGGCCGGGACAGCCAACACCGGGGAGCTGTTTTTT
TRBJ2-2 NA TRBV19 NA CATSWGGWTGELFF TGTGCCACCTCGTGGGGGGGCTGGACCGGGGAGCTGTTTTTT
TRBJ1-1 TRBD1 TRBV6-5 NA CASIPGTANTEAFF TGTGCCAGCATTCCCGGGACAGCGAACACTGAAGCTTTCTTT
TRBJ1-2 NA TRBV4-2 NA CASSQERLGNNRGYTF TGTGCCAGCAGCCAAGAGAGATTAGGGAATAACCGAGGCTACACCTTC
TRBJ2-4 TRBD1 TRBV15 few CATSRDRRDRIAKNIQYF TGTGCCACCAGCAGAGATCGCCGGGACAGGATAGCCAAAAACATTCAGTACTTC
TRBJ1-2 NA TRBV3-1/TRBV3-2 NA CASSPRTAPDYGYTF TGTGCCAGCAGCCCTAGGACAGCGCCCGACTATGGCTACACCTTC
TRBJ1-4 NA TRBV21-1 NA CASSRGDRGYEKLFF TGTGCCAGCAGCAGAGGGGACAGGGGCTACGAAAAACTGTTTTTT
TRBJ2-4 NA TRBV7-2 NA CASRGGGVLAKNIQYF TGTGCCAGCCGCGGGGGCGGGGTACTAGCCAAAAACATTCAGTACTTC
TRBJ1-3 NA TRBV29-1 NA CSVERERQNTIYF TGCAGCGTTGAGAGGGAGCGCCAAAACACCATATATTTT
TRBJ1-2 TRBD1 TRBV19 once CASSILTGGRPSYGYTF TGTGCCAGTAGTATCCTGACAGGGGGTCGCCCTAGTTATGGCTACACCTTC
TRBJ1-1 TRBD1 TRBV5-4 few CASSPGQGADGTEAFF TGTGCCAGCAGCCCCGGACAGGGGGCAGATGGCACTGAAGCTTTCTTT
TRBJ1-4 NA TRBV29-1 NA CSVEPGYGEKLFF TGCAGCGTTGAACCCGGGTATGGTGAAAAACTGTTTTTT
TRBJ2-3 TRBD2 TRBV3-1/TRBV3-2 once CASSQGLADTDTQYF TGTGCCAGCAGCCAAGGACTAGCGGACACAGATACGCAGTATTTT
TRBJ2-7 NA TRBV7-6 NA CASSSGGREVSYEQYF TGTGCCAGCAGCTCCGGGGGCAGGGAGGTCTCCTACGAGCAGTACTTC
TRBJ2-1 NA TRBV7-9 NA CASSPRGGRSYNEQFF TGTGCCAGCAGCCCCAGGGGGGGGCGCTCCTACAATGAGCAGTTCTTC
TRBJ2-3 NA TRBV12-3/TRBV12-4 NA CASSYRADTQYF TGTGCCAGCAGTTATCGGGCAGATACGCAGTATTTT
TRBJ2-4 TRBD1 TRBV5-1 NA CASSETGPRGGIQYF TGCGCCAGCAGCGAGACAGGGCCCCGGGGTGGCATTCAGTACTTC
TRBJ1-1 NA TRBV2 NA CASSDRAPNTEAFF TGTGCCAGCAGTGATCGAGCACCAAACACTGAAGCTTTCTTT
TRBJ1-6 TRBD1 TRBV6-6 NA CASSAGGVFSPLHF TGTGCCAGCAGTGCAGGGGGTGTCTTTTCACCCCTCCACTTT
TRBJ2-7 NA TRBV29-1 few CSVGATYEQYF TGCAGCGTTGGGGCAACCTACGAGCAGTACTTC
TRBJ2-7 TRBD2 TRBV4-1 NA CASSQASGTSALEQYF TGCGCCAGCAGCCAAGCCTCCGGGACTAGTGCTCTCGAGCAGTACTTC
TRBJ2-3 NA TRBV2 NA CASGRQGGADTQYF TGTGCCAGCGGAAGACAAGGGGGGGCAGATACGCAGTATTTT
TRBJ2-1 NA TRBV7-2 once CASSSGLYYNEQFF TGTGCCAGCAGCTCGGGACTTTACTACAATGAGCAGTTCTTC
TRBJ1-1 NA TRBV3-1/TRBV3-2 NA CASSSGTTGAFF TGTGCCAGCAGCTCAGGGACCACTGGAGCTTTCTTT